This T cell receptor (beta chain) was obtained from a study of blood T cell repertoires in COVID-19. At the level of the study: Researchers got acute and convalescent COVID-19 samples from the United States, Italy and Spain. The analysed material was cDNA or gDNA that came from T cells, B-cell-depleted T cells, or PBMCs.

Study processing details: Cell counts per sample came from amplifying reference gene primers. TCRdb keeps only in-frame clones here, not all; method: immunoSEQ multiplex PCR. V and J calls and clone size come straight from that table; D and trimming were deduced from the DNA. Here the sample spans 95,000 to 150,000 clones, approximately 90% being singletons. This CDR3 region has 16 residues. V was trimmed by 3 bases and J by 6 bases, leaving 20 bases between them. CDR1 is SGHDN, CDR2 FVKESK, per germline. This TCR was sampled from a human donor in a cohort sampled during active COVID-19. V is TRBV14 and J is TRBJ1-2; a possible D gene is TRBD1 (5 bases). Material for sequencing was peripheral blood. Written as DNA, the CDR3 is TGTGCCAGCAGCCATAATCCGACAGCCCTCTATGATGGCTACACCTTC. Translating gives CASSHNPTALYDGYTF.